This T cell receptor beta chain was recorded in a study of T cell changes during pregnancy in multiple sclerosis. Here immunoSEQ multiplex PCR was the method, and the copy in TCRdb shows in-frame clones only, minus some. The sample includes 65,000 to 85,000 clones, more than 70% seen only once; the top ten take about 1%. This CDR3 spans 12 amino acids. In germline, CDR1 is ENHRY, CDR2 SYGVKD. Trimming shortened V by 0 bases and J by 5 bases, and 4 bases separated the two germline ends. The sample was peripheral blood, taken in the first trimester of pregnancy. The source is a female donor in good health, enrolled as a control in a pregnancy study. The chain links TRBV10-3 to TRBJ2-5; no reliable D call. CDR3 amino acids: CAISESRETQYF. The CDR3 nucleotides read TGTGCCATCAGTGAGTCGAGGGAGACCCAGTACTTC.